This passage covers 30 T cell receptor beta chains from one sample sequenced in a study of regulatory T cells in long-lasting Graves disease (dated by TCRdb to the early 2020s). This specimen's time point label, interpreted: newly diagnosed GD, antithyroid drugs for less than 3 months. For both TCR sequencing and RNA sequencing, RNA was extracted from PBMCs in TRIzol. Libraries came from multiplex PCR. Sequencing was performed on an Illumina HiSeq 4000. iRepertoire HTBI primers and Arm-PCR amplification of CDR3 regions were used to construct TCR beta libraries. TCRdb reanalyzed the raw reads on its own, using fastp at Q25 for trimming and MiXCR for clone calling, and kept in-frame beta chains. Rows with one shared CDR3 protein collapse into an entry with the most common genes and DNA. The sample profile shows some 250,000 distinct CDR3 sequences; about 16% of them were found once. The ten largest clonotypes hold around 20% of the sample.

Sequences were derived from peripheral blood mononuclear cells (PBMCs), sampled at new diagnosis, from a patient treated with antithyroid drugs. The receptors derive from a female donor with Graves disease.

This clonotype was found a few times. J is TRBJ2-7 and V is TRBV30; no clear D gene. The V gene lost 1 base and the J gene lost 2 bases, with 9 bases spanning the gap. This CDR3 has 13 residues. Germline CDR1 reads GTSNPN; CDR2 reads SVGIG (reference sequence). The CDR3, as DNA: TGTGCCTGGAGTGGGAACAATCCCTACGAGCAGTACTTC. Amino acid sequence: CAWSGNNPYEQYF.

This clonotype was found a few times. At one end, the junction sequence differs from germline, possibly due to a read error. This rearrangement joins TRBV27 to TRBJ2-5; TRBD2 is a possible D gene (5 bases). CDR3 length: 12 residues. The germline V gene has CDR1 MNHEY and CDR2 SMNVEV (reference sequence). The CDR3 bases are TGTGCCAGCAGTTTATCGGGAGAGACCCAGTGCTTC. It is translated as CASSLSGETQCF.

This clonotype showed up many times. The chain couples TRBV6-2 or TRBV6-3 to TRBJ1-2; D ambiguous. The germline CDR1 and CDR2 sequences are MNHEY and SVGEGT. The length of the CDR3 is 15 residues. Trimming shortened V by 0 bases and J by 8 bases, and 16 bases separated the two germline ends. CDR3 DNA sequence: TGTGCCAGCAGTTACTCCGGCAGTTTCTCGGGGGGCTACACCTTC. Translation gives CASSYSGSFSGGYTF.

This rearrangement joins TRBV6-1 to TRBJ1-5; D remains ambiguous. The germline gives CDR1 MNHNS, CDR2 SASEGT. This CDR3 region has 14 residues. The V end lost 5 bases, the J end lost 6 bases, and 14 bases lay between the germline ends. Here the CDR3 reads CASSLVAAGQPQHF. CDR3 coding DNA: TGTGCCAGCAGTCTCGTGGCGGCCGGTCAGCCCCAGCATTTT.

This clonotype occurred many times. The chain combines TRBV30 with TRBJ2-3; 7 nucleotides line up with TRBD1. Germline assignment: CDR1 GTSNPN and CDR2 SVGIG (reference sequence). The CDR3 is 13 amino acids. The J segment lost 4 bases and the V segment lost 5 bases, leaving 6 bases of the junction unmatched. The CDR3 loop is CAWAQGRADTQYF. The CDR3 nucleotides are TGTGCCTGGGCACAGGGGCGCGCAGATACGCAGTATTTT.

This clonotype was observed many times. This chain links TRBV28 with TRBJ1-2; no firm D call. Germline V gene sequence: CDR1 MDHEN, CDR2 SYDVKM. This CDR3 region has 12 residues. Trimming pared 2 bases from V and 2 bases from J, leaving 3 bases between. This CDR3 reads CASSLNNYGYTF. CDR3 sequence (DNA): TGTGCCAGCAGTTTAAACAACTATGGCTACACCTTC.

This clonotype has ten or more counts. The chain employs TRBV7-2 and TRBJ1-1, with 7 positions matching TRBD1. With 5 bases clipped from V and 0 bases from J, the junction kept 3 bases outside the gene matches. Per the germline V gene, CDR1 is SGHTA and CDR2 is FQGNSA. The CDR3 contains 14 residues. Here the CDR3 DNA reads TGTGCCAGCAGCAAAGGGGGCATGAACACTGAAGCTTTCTTT. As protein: CASSKGGMNTEAFF.

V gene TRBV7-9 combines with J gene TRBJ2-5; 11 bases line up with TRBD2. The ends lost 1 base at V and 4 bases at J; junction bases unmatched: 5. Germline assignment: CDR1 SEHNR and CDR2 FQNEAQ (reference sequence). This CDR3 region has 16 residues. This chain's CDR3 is CASSLDSGRAGETQYF. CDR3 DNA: TGTGCCAGCAGCTTAGATAGCGGGAGGGCCGGAGAGACCCAGTACTTC.

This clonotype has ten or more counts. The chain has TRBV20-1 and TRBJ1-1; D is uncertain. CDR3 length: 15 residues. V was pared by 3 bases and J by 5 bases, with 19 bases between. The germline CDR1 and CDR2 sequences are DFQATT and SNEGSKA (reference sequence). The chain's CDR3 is CSASPTQAYSTEAFF. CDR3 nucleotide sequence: TGCAGTGCTAGTCCAACACAAGCATATTCGACTGAAGCTTTCTTT.

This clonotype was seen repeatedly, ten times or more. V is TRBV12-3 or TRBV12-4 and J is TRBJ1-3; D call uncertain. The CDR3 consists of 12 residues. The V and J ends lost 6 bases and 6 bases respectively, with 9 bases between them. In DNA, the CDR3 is TGTGCCAGCAGATTTACCAAAAACACCATATATTTT. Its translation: CASRFTKNTIYF.

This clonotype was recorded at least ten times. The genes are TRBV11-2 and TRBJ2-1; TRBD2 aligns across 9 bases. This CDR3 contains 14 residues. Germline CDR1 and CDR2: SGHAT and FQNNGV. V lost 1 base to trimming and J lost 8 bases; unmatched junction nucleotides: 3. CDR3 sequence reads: CASSLVAGVYEQFF. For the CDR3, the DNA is TGTGCCAGCAGCTTAGTAGCGGGAGTTTATGAGCAGTTCTTC.

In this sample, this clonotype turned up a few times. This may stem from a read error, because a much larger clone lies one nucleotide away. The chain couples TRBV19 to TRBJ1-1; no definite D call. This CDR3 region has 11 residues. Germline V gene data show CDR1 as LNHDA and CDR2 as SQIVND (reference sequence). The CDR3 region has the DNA TGTGTCATCTCAGGGAACACTGAAGCTTTCTTT. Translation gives CVISGNTEAFF.

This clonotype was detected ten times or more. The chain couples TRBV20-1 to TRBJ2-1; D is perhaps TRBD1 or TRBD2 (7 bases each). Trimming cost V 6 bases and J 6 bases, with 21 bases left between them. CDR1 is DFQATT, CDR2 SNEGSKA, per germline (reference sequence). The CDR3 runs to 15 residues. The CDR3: CSARVGGGSFNEQFF. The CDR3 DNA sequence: TGCAGTGCCCGGGTAGGGGGCGGGAGTTTCAATGAGCAGTTCTTC.

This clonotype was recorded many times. The CDR3 reads CASSVAQRAADTQYF. CDR3 DNA sequence: TGTGCCAGCAGCGTAGCACAGCGGGCAGCAGATACGCAGTATTTT. The chain joins TRBV9 to TRBJ2-3; a weak D match, TRBD2 (6 bases). Germline V lookup: CDR1 SGDLS, CDR2 YYNGEE. V was clipped by 0 bases and J by 4 bases, with 12 bases between them. The CDR3 length is 15 residues.

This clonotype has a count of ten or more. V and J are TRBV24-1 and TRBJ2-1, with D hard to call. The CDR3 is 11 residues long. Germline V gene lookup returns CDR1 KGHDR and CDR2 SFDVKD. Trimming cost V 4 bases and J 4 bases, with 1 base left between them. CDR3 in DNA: TGTGCCACCAGTGAATACAATGAGCAGTTCTTC. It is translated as CATSEYNEQFF.

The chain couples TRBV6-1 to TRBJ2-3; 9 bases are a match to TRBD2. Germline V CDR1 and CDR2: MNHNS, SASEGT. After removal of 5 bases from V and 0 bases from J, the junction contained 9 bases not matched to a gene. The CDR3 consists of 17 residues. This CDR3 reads CASSQFSSGVSTDTQYF. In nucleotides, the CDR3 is TGTGCCAGCAGTCAGTTTTCTAGCGGGGTTAGCACAGATACGCAGTATTTT.

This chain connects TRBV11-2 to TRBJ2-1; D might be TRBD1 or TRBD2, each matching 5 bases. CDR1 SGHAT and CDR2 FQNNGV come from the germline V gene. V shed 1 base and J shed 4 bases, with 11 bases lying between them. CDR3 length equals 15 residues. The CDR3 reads CASSLGTGRYNEQFF. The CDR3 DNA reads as TGTGCCAGCAGCTTAGGTACGGGACGATACAATGAGCAGTTCTTC.

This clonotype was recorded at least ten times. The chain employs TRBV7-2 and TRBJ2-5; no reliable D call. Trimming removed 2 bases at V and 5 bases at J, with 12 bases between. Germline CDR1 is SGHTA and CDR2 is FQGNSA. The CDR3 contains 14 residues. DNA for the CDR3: TGTGCCAGCAGCTTATTGTTCCGGTCGGAGACCCAGTACTTC. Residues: CASSLLFRSETQYF.

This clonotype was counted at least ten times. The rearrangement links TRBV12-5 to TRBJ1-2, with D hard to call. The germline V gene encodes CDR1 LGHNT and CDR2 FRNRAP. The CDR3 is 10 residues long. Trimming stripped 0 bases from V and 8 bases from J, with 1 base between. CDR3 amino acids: CASGLVGYTF. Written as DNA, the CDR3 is TGTGCTAGTGGTTTGGTCGGCTACACCTTC.

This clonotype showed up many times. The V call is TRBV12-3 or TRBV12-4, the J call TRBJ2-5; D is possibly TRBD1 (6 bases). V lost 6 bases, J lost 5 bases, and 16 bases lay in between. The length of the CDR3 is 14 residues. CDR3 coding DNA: TGTGCCAGCAGCCAGGACCAGAGGGGGGAGACCCAGTACTTC. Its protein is CASSQDQRGETQYF.

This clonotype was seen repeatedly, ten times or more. CDR3 amino acids: CASSLGRSLYEQYF. Written as DNA, the CDR3 is TGTGCCAGCAGTTTGGGCAGAAGCCTATACGAGCAGTACTTC. The V and J genes are TRBV27 and TRBJ2-7; D uncertain. Germline CDR1 is MNHEY and CDR2 is SMNVEV (reference sequence). Trimming left V 3 bases short and J 4 bases short, with 13 bases between. This CDR3 is built from 14 residues.

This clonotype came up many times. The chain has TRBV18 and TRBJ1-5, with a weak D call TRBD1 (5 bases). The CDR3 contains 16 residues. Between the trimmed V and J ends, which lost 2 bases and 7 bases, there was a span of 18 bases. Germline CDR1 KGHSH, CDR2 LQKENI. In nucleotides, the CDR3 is TGTGCCAGCTCACCAGGGCAGGGAGAGGAGGAACAGCCCCAGCATTTT. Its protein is CASSPGQGEEEQPQHF.

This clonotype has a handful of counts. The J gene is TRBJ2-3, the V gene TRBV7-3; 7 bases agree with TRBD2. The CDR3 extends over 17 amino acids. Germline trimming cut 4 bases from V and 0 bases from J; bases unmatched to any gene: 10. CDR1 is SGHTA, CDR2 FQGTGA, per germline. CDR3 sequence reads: CASSSPPGGRSTDTQYF. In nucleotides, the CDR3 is TGTGCCAGCAGCTCACCTCCGGGCGGGAGAAGCACAGATACGCAGTATTTT.

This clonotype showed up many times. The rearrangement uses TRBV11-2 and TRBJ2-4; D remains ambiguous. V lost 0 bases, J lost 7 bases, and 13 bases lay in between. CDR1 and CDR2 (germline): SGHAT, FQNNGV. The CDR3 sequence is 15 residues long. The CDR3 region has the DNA TGTGCCAGCAGCTTAGATCTGAGCAGGACGAACATTCAGTACTTC. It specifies CASSLDLSRTNIQYF.

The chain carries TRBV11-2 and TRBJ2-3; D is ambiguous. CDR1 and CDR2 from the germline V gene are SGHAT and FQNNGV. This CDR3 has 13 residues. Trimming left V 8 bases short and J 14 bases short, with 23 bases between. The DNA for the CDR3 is TGTGCCAGCGGTGCGGTAGGGAAAGGCAGAAGGTATTTT. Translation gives CASGAVGKGRRYF.

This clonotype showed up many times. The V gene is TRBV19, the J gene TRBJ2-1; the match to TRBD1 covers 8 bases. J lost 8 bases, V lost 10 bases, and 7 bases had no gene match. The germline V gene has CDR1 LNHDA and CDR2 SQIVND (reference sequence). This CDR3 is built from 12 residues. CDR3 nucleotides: TGTGCCACAGACAGGGGAGGAGATGAGCAGTTCTTC. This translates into CATDRGGDEQFF.

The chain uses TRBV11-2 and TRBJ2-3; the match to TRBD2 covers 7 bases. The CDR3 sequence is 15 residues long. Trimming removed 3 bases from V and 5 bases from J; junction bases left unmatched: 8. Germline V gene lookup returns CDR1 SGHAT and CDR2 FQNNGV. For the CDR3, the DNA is TGTGCCAGCAGCTTTAGGCGGGAGATGCAAGATACGCAGTATTTT. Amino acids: CASSFRREMQDTQYF.

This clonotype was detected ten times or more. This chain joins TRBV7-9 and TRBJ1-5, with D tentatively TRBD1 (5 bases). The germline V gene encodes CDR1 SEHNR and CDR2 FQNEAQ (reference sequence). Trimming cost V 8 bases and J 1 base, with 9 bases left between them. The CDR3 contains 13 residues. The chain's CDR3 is CASGRDSNQPQHF. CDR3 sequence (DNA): TGTGCCAGCGGGAGGGACAGCAATCAGCCCCAGCATTTT.

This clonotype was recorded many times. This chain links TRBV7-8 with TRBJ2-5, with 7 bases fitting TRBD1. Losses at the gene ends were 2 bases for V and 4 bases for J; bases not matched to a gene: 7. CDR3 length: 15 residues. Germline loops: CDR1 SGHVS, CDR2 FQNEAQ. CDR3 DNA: TGTGCCAGCAGCTTAAGTCACAGGGGCATAGAGACCCAGTACTTC. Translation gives CASSLSHRGIETQYF. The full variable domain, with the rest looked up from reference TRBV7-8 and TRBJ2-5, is GAGVSQSPRYKVAKRGQDVALRCDPISGHVSLFWYQQALGQGPEFLTYFQNEAQLDKSGLPSDRFFAERPEGSVSTLKIQRTQQEDSAVYLCASSLSHRGIETQYFGPGTRLLVL.

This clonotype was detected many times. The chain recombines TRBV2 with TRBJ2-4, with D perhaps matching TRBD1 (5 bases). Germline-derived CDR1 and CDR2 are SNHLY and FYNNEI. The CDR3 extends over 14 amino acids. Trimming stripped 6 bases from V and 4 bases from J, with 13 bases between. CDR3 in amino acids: CASRGRGQKNIQYF. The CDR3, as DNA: TGTGCCAGCAGGGGAAGGGGCCAAAAAAACATTCAGTACTTC.